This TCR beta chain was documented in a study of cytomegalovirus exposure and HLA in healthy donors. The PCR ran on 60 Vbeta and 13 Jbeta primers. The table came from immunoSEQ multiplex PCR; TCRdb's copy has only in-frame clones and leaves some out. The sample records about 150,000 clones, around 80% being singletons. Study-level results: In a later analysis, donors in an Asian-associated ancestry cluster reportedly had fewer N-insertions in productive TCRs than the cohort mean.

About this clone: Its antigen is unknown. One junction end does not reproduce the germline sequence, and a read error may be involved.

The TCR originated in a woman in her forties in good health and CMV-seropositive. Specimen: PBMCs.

The CDR3 DNA is TGTGCCACCAGTTGGGGGGGCTATGGCTACACCTTC. Its protein product is CATSWGGYGYTF. The V call is TRBV28, the J call TRBJ1-2; possible D gene TRBD1, 5 bases. CDR1 is MDHEN and CDR2 is SYDVKM in the germline V gene. The CDR3 totals 12 residues.